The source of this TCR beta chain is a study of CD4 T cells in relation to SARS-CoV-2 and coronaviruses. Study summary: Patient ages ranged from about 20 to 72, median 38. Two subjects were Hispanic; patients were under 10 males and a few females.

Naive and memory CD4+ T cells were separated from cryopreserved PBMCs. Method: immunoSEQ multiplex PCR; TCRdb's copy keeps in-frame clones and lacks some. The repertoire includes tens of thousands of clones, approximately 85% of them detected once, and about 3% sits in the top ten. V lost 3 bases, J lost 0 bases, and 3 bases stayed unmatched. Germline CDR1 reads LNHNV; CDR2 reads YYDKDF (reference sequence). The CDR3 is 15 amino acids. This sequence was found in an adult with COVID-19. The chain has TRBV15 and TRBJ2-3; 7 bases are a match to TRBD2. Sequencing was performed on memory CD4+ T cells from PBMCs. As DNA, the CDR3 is TGTGCCACCAGCAGTAGCGGGCTTAGCACAGATACGCAGTATTTT. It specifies CATSSSGLSTDTQYF.